A selection of T cell receptor beta chains follows, all from one sample in a study of blood T cell repertoires in COVID-19. Method: immunoSEQ multiplex PCR; TCRdb's copy keeps in-frame clones and lacks some. The sample carries 130,000 to 150,000 clones, around 83% recorded once. The specimen sequenced was peripheral blood. The receptors shown here come from a human donor with acute or convalescent COVID-19. The donor label of this sample is uncertain. Both conserved end residues are part of each CDR3. Each record gives: V gene, D gene, clone size, J gene, CDR3 DNA, CDR3 protein. A D gene is named only where the DNA matches it firmly. The size entry is marked missing in some rows and otherwise reads once, few, many or a size class.

>TRBV6-5|TRBD1|.|TRBJ2-3
TGTGCCAGCAGTCCCGACAGGGAGTTGGGAGATACGCAGTATTTT
CASSPDRELGDTQYF
>TRBV7-8|TRBD2|.|TRBJ2-3
TGTGCCAGCAGCACCCTCGGACTAGTCGTCTCAGATACGCAGTATTTT
CASSTLGLVVSDTQYF
>TRBV6-5|.|.|TRBJ2-6
TGTGCCAGCAGTTACTTCTCCTCTGGGGCCAACGTCCTGACTTTC
CASSYFSSGANVLTF
>TRBV24-1|.|.|TRBJ1-2
TGTGCCACCAGTGATGACCCACCCCTGGGCAGCGGGGGCTACACCTTC
CATSDDPPLGSGGYTF
>TRBV7-9|TRBD2|.|TRBJ2-3
TGTGCCAGCAGCTTCCTAGCGGGGGCCACAGATACGCAGTATTTT
CASSFLAGATDTQYF
>TRBV7-3|TRBD2|.|TRBJ2-1
TGTGCCAGCAGCGCAATAGGGACTAAGAGCTCCTACAATGAGCAGTTCTTC
CASSAIGTKSSYNEQFF
>TRBV3-1/TRBV3-2|.|.|TRBJ2-5
TGTGCCAGCAGCCAAGGGACTCTCTCCAAAGAGACCCAGTACTTC
CASSQGTLSKETQYF
>TRBV7-9|.|.|TRBJ1-1
TGTGCCAGCAGCCTACCGACAGACACCTACACTGAAGCTTTCTTT
CASSLPTDTYTEAFF
>TRBV24-1|TRBD1|.|TRBJ1-1
TGTGCCACCAGTGGCCGATCGGGACAGGGGGCGAACACTGAAGCTTTCTTT
CATSGRSGQGANTEAFF
>TRBV6-5|TRBD2|.|TRBJ2-3
TGTGCCAGCATTCCTAGCGGGAGGCGGGTGGATACGCAGTATTTT
CASIPSGRRVDTQYF
>TRBV7-2|.|.|TRBJ1-5
TGTGCCAGCAGACGAACAGGGACCTCGAGGCAGCCCCAGCATTTT
CASRRTGTSRQPQHF
>TRBV19|.|.|TRBJ2-2
TGTGCCAGTAGTACGGGACAAAACGGGGAGCTGTTTTTT
CASSTGQNGELFF
>TRBV30|.|.|TRBJ1-1
TGTGCCTGGAGTGTTCAGATGAACACTGAAGCTTTCTTT
CAWSVQMNTEAFF
>TRBV29-1|TRBD2|.|TRBJ2-5
TGCAGCGCAGGGACTAGCGCTCAAGAGACCCAGTACTTC
CSAGTSAQETQYF
>TRBV19|.|.|TRBJ2-5
TGTGCCAGTACTTTTCAGGAAGAGACCCAGTACTTC
CASTFQEETQYF
>TRBV6-5|.|.|TRBJ1-1
TGTGCCAGCAGTTACTCGCCAGGGAACACTGAAGCTTTCTTT
CASSYSPGNTEAFF
>TRBV3-1/TRBV3-2|.|.|TRBJ2-5
TGTGCCAGCAGCCAAGATAGGAGCAAGTACCAAGAGACCCAGTACTTC
CASSQDRSKYQETQYF
>TRBV5-4|TRBD1|.|TRBJ1-2
TGTGCCAGCAGCTGGGGGGACAGTTTAGGAGATGGCTACACCTTC
CASSWGDSLGDGYTF
>TRBV10-1|.|few|TRBJ1-4
TGCGCCAGCCCACAGGGCGAAAAACTGTTTTTT
CASPQGEKLFF
>TRBV6-5|.|.|TRBJ2-6
TGTGCCAGCAGGTCCCCCGGCTCTGGGGCCAACGTCCTGACTTTC
CASRSPGSGANVLTF
>TRBV29-1|TRBD1|.|TRBJ1-1
TGCAGCGCGACAGGGGGCAAGGCTGAAGCTTTCTTT
CSATGGKAEAFF
>TRBV5-1|.|.|TRBJ2-3
TGCGCCAGCAGCTTGGGCGCTAGCGCCCGCACAGATACGCAGTATTTT
CASSLGASARTDTQYF
>TRBV5-4|TRBD2|.|TRBJ2-2
TGTGCCAGCAGCGCTGGGGGGAGCGGGGGGGCCACCGGGGAGCTGTTTTTT
CASSAGGSGGATGELFF
>TRBV10-3|.|.|TRBJ1-1
TGTGCCATCAGTGAGTCAGCGCGACATACGGGAAATACTGAAGCTTTCTTT
CAISESARHTGNTEAFF
>TRBV6-2/TRBV6-3|TRBD1|.|TRBJ1-2
TGTGCCAGCAGTTACCGGGACAGGGGATGGGATGGCTACACCTTC
CASSYRDRGWDGYTF
>TRBV3-1/TRBV3-2|.|.|TRBJ1-2
TGTGCCAGCAGCCAAGATATACAGGGCCGGAGCTACACCTTC
CASSQDIQGRSYTF
>TRBV20-1|TRBD1|.|TRBJ2-5
TGCAGTGCTCAGACAGGGGAGACCCAGTACTTC
CSAQTGETQYF
>TRBV7-9|TRBD1|.|TRBJ1-1
TGTGCCAGCAGCTCGACAGGGTGGGCTGAAGCTTTCTTT
CASSSTGWAEAFF
>TRBV2|TRBD2|.|TRBJ2-1
TGTGCCAGCAAAAGAACTAGCGGGGGCGGTGAGCAGTTCTTC
CASKRTSGGGEQFF
>TRBV12-3/TRBV12-4|.|.|TRBJ2-5
TGTGCCAGCAGTCGGCAAGAGACCCAGTACTTC
CASSRQETQYF
>TRBV4-3|.|.|TRBJ1-5
TGCGCCAGCAGCCAAGAGGCACAGCTAAATCAGCCCCAGCATTTT
CASSQEAQLNQPQHF
>TRBV20-1|.|.|TRBJ1-4
TGCAGTGCTAGTAACGGGGGGTCAAATGAAAAACTGTTTTTT
CSASNGGSNEKLFF
>TRBV13|TRBD2|.|TRBJ2-1
TGTGCCAGCAGCACACTCCTAGCGGATTCCTACAATGAGCAGTTCTTC
CASSTLLADSYNEQFF
>TRBV18|.|.|TRBJ2-1
TGTGCCAGCTCACCGATTACGGCGGGAGAGGGGGGGGAGCAGTTCTTC
CASSPITAGEGGEQFF
>TRBV5-1|TRBD2|.|TRBJ2-2
TGCGCCAGCAGCTTCCTAGCGGGGACGAACACCGGGGAGCTGTTTTTT
CASSFLAGTNTGELFF
>TRBV14|.|.|TRBJ1-1
TGTGCCAGCAGCCAAGCCTCGGGGGGCGTCAGTGGCACTGAAGCTTTCTTT
CASSQASGGVSGTEAFF
>TRBV19|.|.|TRBJ2-1
TGTGCCAGTACCCTAGGACTGACCTACAATGAGCAGTTCTTC
CASTLGLTYNEQFF
>TRBV10-3|.|.|TRBJ1-3
TGTGCCATCAGCAGACAGGCGGACGCAAACACCATATATTTT
CAISRQADANTIYF
>TRBV7-3|TRBD1|.|TRBJ1-2
TGTGCCAGCAGCTCCCCGATCAGGGGGCGGGTGTCTGGCTACACCTTC
CASSSPIRGRVSGYTF
>TRBV5-6|TRBD1|once|TRBJ1-5
TGTGCCAGCAGCTTACTGACAGGGAATCAGCCCCAGCATTTT
CASSLLTGNQPQHF
>TRBV5-1|TRBD1|.|TRBJ2-7
TGCGCCAGCAGCCGACCGGGACAGGGAGTCATCGAGCAGTACTTC
CASSRPGQGVIEQYF
>TRBV7-2|TRBD1|.|TRBJ1-4
TGTGCCAGCAGCCCTGGGACAGGGGCGATTAATGAAAAACTGTTTTTT
CASSPGTGAINEKLFF
>TRBV18|.|few|TRBJ2-5
TGTGCCAGCTCTCCCGGGTTGGCAGAAGAGACCCAGTACTTC
CASSPGLAEETQYF
>TRBV30|TRBD1|few|TRBJ1-1
TGTGCCTGCCAAGACAGGGGGCGCCTCGCTGAAGCTTTCTTT
CACQDRGRLAEAFF
>TRBV30|.|.|TRBJ2-2
TGTGCCTGGAGGCTCCGCGGGACCGACACCGGGGAGCTGTTTTTT
CAWRLRGTDTGELFF
>TRBV7-2|TRBD2|few|TRBJ2-3
TGTGCCAGCAGCGAAGAGGGGACTAGCGCCGCCACAGATACGCAGTATTTT
CASSEEGTSAATDTQYF
>TRBV5-6|.|.|TRBJ1-1
TGTGCCAGCAGCTTGGAGGGAGGGGAGAACACTGAAGCTTTCTTT
CASSLEGGENTEAFF
>TRBV7-6|TRBD2|.|TRBJ2-3
TGTGCCAGCAGCTGGCTAGCGGGGAACACAGATACGCAGTATTTT
CASSWLAGNTDTQYF
>TRBV29-1|.|.|TRBJ2-5
TGCAGCGTTGTGGCAGACCAAGAGACCCAGTACTTC
CSVVADQETQYF
>TRBV2|.|once|TRBJ1-1
TGTGCCAGCAGTGAGCAGGGGAAGACTGAAGCTTTCTTT
CASSEQGKTEAFF
>TRBV3-1/TRBV3-2|.|once|TRBJ2-6
TGTGCCAGCAGAACGAAGACAGCTGGAGGGGCCAACGTCCTGACTTTC
CASRTKTAGGANVLTF
>TRBV6-2/TRBV6-3|TRBD2|.|TRBJ2-5
TGTGCCAGCAGTTACCTGACTAGCGGGAGAGGGACCCAGTACTTC
CASSYLTSGRGTQYF
>TRBV3-1/TRBV3-2|.|.|TRBJ2-2
TGTGCCAACAGCCAAGTTCCACAGCGGGCGACCGGGGAGCTGTTTTTT
CANSQVPQRATGELFF
>TRBV5-4|.|.|TRBJ1-6
TGTGCCAGCAGCCTGGGACACACAAATTCACCCCTCCACTTT
CASSLGHTNSPLHF